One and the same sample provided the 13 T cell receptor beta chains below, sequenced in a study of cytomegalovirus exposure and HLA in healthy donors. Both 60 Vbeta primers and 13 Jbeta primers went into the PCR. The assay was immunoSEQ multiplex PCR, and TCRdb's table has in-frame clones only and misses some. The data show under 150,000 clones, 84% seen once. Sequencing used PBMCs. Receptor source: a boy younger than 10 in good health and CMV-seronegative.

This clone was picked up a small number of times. CDR3 sequence reads: CASSLVRAGTEAFF. In DNA, the CDR3 is TGTGCCAGCAGCTTAGTAAGGGCGGGCACTGAAGCTTTCTTT. V usage is TRBV7-6 and J usage is TRBJ1-1; D is ambiguous. Germline CDR1 is SGHVS and CDR2 is FNYEAQ. The V end was cut by 1 base, the J end by 4 bases, with 10 bases between. The CDR3 runs to 14 residues.

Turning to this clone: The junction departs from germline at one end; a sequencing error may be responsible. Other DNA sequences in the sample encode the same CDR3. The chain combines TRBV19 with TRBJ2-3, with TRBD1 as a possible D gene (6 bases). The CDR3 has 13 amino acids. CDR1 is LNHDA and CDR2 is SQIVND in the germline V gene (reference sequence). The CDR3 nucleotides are TGTGCCACACAGGGTAATTGGACAGATACACAGTATTTT. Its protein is CATQGNWTDTQYF.

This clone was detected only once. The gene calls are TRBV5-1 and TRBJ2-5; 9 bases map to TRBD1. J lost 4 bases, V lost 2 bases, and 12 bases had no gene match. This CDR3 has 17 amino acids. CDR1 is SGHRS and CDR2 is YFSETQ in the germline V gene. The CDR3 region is CASSLGQGIFLRETQYF. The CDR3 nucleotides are TGCGCCAGCAGCTTAGGACAGGGGATTTTCTTGAGAGAGACCCAGTACTTC.

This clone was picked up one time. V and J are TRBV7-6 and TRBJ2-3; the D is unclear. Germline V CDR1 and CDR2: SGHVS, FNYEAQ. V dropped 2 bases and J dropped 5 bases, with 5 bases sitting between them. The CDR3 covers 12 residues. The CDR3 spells CASSLWRDTQYF. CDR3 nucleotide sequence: TGTGCCAGCAGCTTATGGAGAGATACGCAGTATTTT.

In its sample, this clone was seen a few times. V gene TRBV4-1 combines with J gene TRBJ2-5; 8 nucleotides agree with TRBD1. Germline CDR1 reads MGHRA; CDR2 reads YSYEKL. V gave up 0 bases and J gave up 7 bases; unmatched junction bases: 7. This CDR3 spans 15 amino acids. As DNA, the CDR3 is TGCGCCAGCAGCCAAGATGGCAGGGGGCATGGGACCCAGTACTTC. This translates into CASSQDGRGHGTQYF.

The CDR3 protein is CASSATGGSNEKLFF. CDR3 coding DNA: TGTGCCAGCAGCGCAACAGGGGGCTCGAATGAAAAACTGTTTTTT. This chain links TRBV7-9 with TRBJ1-4; 9 nucleotides match TRBD1. The CDR3 runs to 15 residues. The J segment lost 5 bases and the V segment lost 5 bases, leaving 6 bases of the junction unmatched. CDR1 is SEHNR, CDR2 FQNEAQ, per germline (reference sequence). Full variable domain (remainder filled in from reference TRBV7-9 and TRBJ1-4): DTGVSQNPRHKITKRGQNVTFRCDPISEHNRLYWYRQTLGQGPEFLTYFQNEAQLEKSRLLSDRFSAERPKGSFSTLEIQRTEQGDSAMYLCASSATGGSNEKLFFGSGTQLSVL.

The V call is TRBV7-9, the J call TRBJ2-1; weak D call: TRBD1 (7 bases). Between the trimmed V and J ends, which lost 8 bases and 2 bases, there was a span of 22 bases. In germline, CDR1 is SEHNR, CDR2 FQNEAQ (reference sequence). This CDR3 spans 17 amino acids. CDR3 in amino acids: CASGPVNQGGPYNEQFF. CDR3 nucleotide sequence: TGTGCCAGCGGCCCCGTTAATCAGGGGGGCCCCTACAATGAGCAGTTCTTC.

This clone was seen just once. This chain's CDR3 is CASSVANSGGETQYF. CDR3 in DNA: TGTGCCAGCAGCGTAGCTAATAGCGGGGGAGAGACCCAGTACTTC. The chain recombines TRBV9 with TRBJ2-5, with 9 bases matching TRBD2. The CDR3 contains 15 residues. With V trimmed by 0 bases and J by 4 bases, 4 bases remained unmatched. Germline CDR1 and CDR2: SGDLS and YYNGEE.

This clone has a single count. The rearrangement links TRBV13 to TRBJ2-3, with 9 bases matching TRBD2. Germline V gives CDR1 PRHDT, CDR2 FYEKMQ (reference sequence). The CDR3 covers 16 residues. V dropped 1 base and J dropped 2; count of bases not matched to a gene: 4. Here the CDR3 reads CASSLVLAGLTDTQYF. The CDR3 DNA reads TGTGCCAGCAGCTTAGTCCTAGCGGGGCTCACAGATACGCAGTATTTT.

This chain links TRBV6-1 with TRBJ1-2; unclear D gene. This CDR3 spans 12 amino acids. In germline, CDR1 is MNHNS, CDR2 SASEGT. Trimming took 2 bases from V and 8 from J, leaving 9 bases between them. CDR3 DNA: TGTGCCAGCAGTGAACTTGGAGGCGGCTACACCTTC. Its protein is CASSELGGGYTF.

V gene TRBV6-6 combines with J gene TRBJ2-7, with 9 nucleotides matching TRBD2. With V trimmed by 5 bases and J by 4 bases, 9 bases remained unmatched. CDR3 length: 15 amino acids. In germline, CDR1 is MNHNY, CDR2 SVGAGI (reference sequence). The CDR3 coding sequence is TGTGCCAGCAGTCTTGCTAGCGGGGCCGGGTACGAGCAGTACTTC. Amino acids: CASSLASGAGYEQYF.

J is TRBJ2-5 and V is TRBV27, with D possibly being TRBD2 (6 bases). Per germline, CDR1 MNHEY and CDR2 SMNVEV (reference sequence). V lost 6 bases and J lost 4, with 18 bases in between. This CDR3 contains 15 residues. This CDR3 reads CASRGGRPGPETQYF. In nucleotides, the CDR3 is TGTGCCAGCAGGGGAGGCAGACCAGGCCCAGAGACCCAGTACTTC.

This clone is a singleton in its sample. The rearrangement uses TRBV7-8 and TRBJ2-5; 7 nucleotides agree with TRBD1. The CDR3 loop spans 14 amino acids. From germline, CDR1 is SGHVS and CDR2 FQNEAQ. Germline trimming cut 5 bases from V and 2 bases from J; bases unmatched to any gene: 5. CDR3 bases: TGTGCCAGCAGCCAACAGGGGTATCAAGAGACCCAGTACTTC. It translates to CASSQQGYQETQYF.